The 5 T cell receptor beta chains listed next were all sequenced from one sample in a study of T cell responses to AZD1222 COVID-19 vaccine. Data came from immunoSEQ multiplex PCR; TCRdb stores just in-frame clones and leaves some out. The table includes some 63,000 clones, roughly nine tenths detected once. Source: peripheral blood, taken 28 days after the second AZD1222 dose. These receptors all come from an adult who received the AZD1222 COVID-19 vaccine.

The chain combines TRBV14 with TRBJ2-3; possible D gene TRBD2, 7 bases. Germline V gene data show CDR1 as SGHDN and CDR2 as FVKESK. The V and J ends lost 4 bases and 2 bases respectively, with 19 bases between them. The CDR3 is 17 amino acids. The CDR3 loop reads CASSRRRGDYTTDTQYF. CDR3 nucleotide sequence: TGTGCCAGCAGCCGACGAAGGGGGGACTACACCACAGATACGCAGTATTTT. The full variable domain, in which reference TRBV14 and TRBJ2-3 provide the parts outside the CDR3, is EAGVTQFPSHSVIEKGQTVTLRCDPISGHDNLYWYRRVMGKEIKFLLHFVKESKQDESGMPNNRFLAERTGGTYSTLKVQPAELEDSGVYFCASSRRRGDYTTDTQYFGPGTRLTVL.

The chain uses TRBV6-5 and TRBJ2-6; D is unclear. The CDR3 length is 14 residues. V was trimmed by 0 bases and J by 1 base, leaving 1 base between them. The germline V gene has CDR1 MNHEY and CDR2 SVGAGI. The DNA of the CDR3 is TGTGCCAGCAGTTACTCTTCTGGGGCCAACGTCCTGACTTTC. Amino acid sequence: CASSYSSGANVLTF.

The CDR3 region has the DNA TGCGCCAGCAGCCAGGTGGGGACTAGCGGGAGGGCCGGGGAGCTGTTTTTT. It yields the protein CASSQVGTSGRAGELFF. The chain joins TRBV4-1 to TRBJ2-2, with TRBD2 matching over 16 bases. The CDR3 runs 17 residues. Germline CDR1 reads MGHRA; CDR2 reads YSYEKL. Trimming cost V 3 bases and J 6 bases; bases outside gene matches: 4.

This rearrangement joins TRBV28 to TRBJ2-3; 14 bases line up with TRBD2. Unmatched junction bases numbered 3, after V lost 5 bases and J lost 5 bases. This CDR3 contains 15 residues. CDR1 MDHEN and CDR2 SYDVKM come from the germline V gene. CDR3 coding DNA: TGTGCCAGCAGTGGGACTAGCGGGGGCCTAGATACGCAGTATTTT. Encoded protein: CASSGTSGGLDTQYF.

The rearrangement uses TRBV6-5 and TRBJ1-1; no firm D call. The germline CDR1 and CDR2 sequences are MNHEY and SVGAGI. The CDR3 spans 14 residues. Trimming shortened V by 6 bases and J by 2 bases, and 13 bases separated the two germline ends. Here the CDR3 reads CASRQQRSNTEAFF. DNA of the CDR3: TGTGCCAGCAGACAACAGAGATCTAACACTGAAGCTTTCTTT.